This TCR beta chain was recorded in a study of T cell responses to AZD1222 COVID-19 vaccine. Assay: immunoSEQ multiplex PCR; the TCRdb copy retains only in-frame clones and omits some. The sample holds 44,000 or so clones, nearly 85% seen once. The germline gives CDR1 SGHRS, CDR2 YFSETQ. This CDR3 has 14 residues. The ends were cut back, 1 base at V and 5 bases at J, with 12 bases in the middle. Study-wide results and caveats: Spike-specific TCR breadth and depth went up after people got two AZD1222 doses. It was only after the peak T cell response that any repertoires were sampled. Among spike-specific TCRs, nearly half reportedly target unmutated variant regions.

Comments on this clone: Its antigen is unidentified.

The TCR comes from an adult in good health. The rearrangement joins TRBV5-1 to TRBJ2-5; either TRBD1 or TRBD2 may supply D (5 bases each). Sequenced material: peripheral blood, taken on day 0 of AZD1222 vaccination. CDR3 nucleotide sequence: TGCGCCAGCAGCTTGTATGGGGGAGTGGAGACCCAGTACTTC. This encodes CASSLYGGVETQYF.